Shown below are 31 T cell receptor beta chains from a single sample sequenced in a study of cytomegalovirus exposure and HLA in healthy donors. Amplification used 60 Vbeta primers and 13 Jbeta primers. Data came from immunoSEQ multiplex PCR; TCRdb stores just in-frame clones and leaves some out. The repertoire has 85,000 to 120,000 clones, 60% to 75% of them found once; the top ten carry 2.5% to 3%. The sequenced sample was PBMCs. These receptors were obtained from a male donor in good health and CMV-seropositive.

The CDR3 sequence: CASSAGQGAGEQYF. As DNA, the CDR3 is TGCGCCAGCAGCGCGGGACAGGGGGCAGGTGAGCAGTACTTC. J is TRBJ2-7 and V is TRBV5-1, with 12 bases identical to TRBD1. The V gene end was trimmed by 4 bases and the J gene end by 7 bases; junction bases not matched to a gene: 6. This CDR3 contains 14 residues. CDR1 and CDR2 (germline): SGHRS, YFSETQ. The whole variable domain, remainder taken from reference TRBV5-1 and TRBJ2-7, is KAGVTQTPRYLIKTRGQQVTLSCSPISGHRSVSWYQQTPGQGLQFLFEYFSETQRNKGNFPGRFSGRQFSNSRSEMNVSTLELGDSALYLCASSAGQGAGEQYFGPGTRLTVT.

The chain carries TRBV7-2 and TRBJ2-1; 9 bases line up with TRBD1. V gave up 5 bases and J gave up 6 bases; unmatched junction bases: 5. CDR1 and CDR2 (germline): SGHTA, FQGNSA. CDR3 length equals 14 residues. CDR3 DNA sequence: TGTGCCAGCAGCGTGGGGACAGGGACCAATGAGCAGTTCTTC. Its translation: CASSVGTGTNEQFF.

The genes are TRBV27 and TRBJ2-5; D perhaps matches TRBD2 (5 bases). Germline-derived CDR1 and CDR2 are MNHEY and SMNVEV (reference sequence). V gave up 5 bases and J gave up 5 bases, with 15 bases separating them. The CDR3 covers 14 residues. Here the CDR3 reads CASSQQLVGETQYF. The DNA of the CDR3 is TGTGCCAGCAGTCAGCAACTAGTTGGGGAGACCCAGTACTTC.

This chain uses TRBV6-1 with TRBJ2-7, with TRBD1 matching 7 bases. The CDR3 length is 15 residues. Germline trimming cut 2 bases from V and 2 bases from J; bases unmatched to any gene: 6. Germline CDR1 MNHNS, CDR2 SASEGT. CDR3 coding DNA: TGTGCCAGCAGTGAATCGACAGGGCCCACCTACGAGCAGTACTTC. It codes for CASSESTGPTYEQYF.

J is TRBJ2-7 and V is TRBV19, with 7 bases matching TRBD2. This CDR3 contains 17 residues. The junction had 14 bases not matched to a gene; V was cut back by 6 bases and J by 0 bases. Germline-derived CDR1 and CDR2 are LNHDA and SQIVND (reference sequence). In nucleotides, the CDR3 is TGTGCCAGTAGCACGGTGGGCCGGGGGGAGAGCTCCTACGAGCAGTACTTC. Residues: CASSTVGRGESSYEQYF.

The rearrangement uses TRBV6-5 and TRBJ2-7; TRBD1 aligns across 7 bases. V shed 6 bases, J shed 0 bases, and the junction held 8 bases outside the gene matches. Looked up from germline, CDR1 is MNHEY and CDR2 is SVGAGI. The CDR3 is made up of 15 amino acids. The CDR3 nucleotides are TGTGCCAGCAGGAGCCGACAGGGAAACTCCTACGAGCAGTACTTC. Its translation is CASRSRQGNSYEQYF.

V usage is TRBV30 and J usage is TRBJ2-7; 8 nucleotides line up with TRBD2. The ends lost 3 bases at V and 1 base at J; junction bases unmatched: 2. CDR1 GTSNPN and CDR2 SVGIG come from the germline V gene (reference sequence). The CDR3 extends over 13 amino acids. The CDR3 protein is CAWSPSGSYEQYF. CDR3 DNA sequence: TGTGCCTGGAGCCCTAGCGGGTCCTACGAGCAGTACTTC.

This clone appeared a few times. The CDR3 spells CASSQPESGRLGETQYF. In DNA, the CDR3 is TGTGCCAGCAGCCAACCAGAGAGCGGGAGGCTGGGGGAGACCCAGTACTTC. V gene TRBV4-2 combines with J gene TRBJ2-5, with 9 bases identical to TRBD2. This CDR3 region has 17 residues. The V and J ends lost 2 bases and 5 bases, in that order; junction bases with no gene match: 12. Germline CDR1 and CDR2: LGHNA and YNFKEQ.

The chain carries TRBV19 and TRBJ2-2; perhaps TRBD1 as D (6 bases). This CDR3 comprises 16 residues. V lost 3 bases and J 5 bases, leaving 16 bases between the germline ends. Germline loops: CDR1 LNHDA, CDR2 SQIVND (reference sequence). The CDR3 DNA is TGTGCCAGTAGTATGTGGCAGGGACAAAAAACCGGGGAGCTGTTTTTT. Amino acids: CASSMWQGQKTGELFF.

The chain joins TRBV27 to TRBJ2-6; D possibly corresponds to TRBD1 (6 bases). Trimming left V 4 bases short and J 2 bases short, with 9 bases between. Germline V gene lookup returns CDR1 MNHEY and CDR2 SMNVEV (reference sequence). This CDR3 contains 15 residues. DNA for the CDR3: TGTGCCAGCAGTTCCTCAGGGGCTGGGGCCAACGTCCTGACTTTC. It translates to CASSSSGAGANVLTF.

The chain uses TRBV29-1 and TRBJ2-3, with 8 bases identical to TRBD1. The germline CDR1 and CDR2 sequences are SQVTM and ANQGSEA. The CDR3 is made up of 13 amino acids. The V and J ends lost 4 bases and 4 bases, in that order; junction bases with no gene match: 4. The DNA for the CDR3 is TGCAGCGTTGTTGGACAGGGCCCAGATACGCAGTATTTT. It translates to CSVVGQGPDTQYF.

The chain links TRBV14 to TRBJ2-7; TRBD2 aligns across 11 bases. In germline, CDR1 is SGHDN, CDR2 FVKESK. The CDR3 has 15 amino acids. J gave up 8 bases and V 4 bases, and 10 bases lay outside the gene matches. The CDR3 spells CASSPLLAGAQKQYF. The CDR3 nucleotides read TGTGCCAGCAGCCCCCTACTAGCGGGAGCTCAGAAGCAGTACTTC.

This rearrangement joins TRBV9 to TRBJ2-3, with 8 bases fitting TRBD2. With V trimmed by 3 bases and J by 6 bases, 6 bases remained unmatched. CDR3 size: 14 residues. Germline loops: CDR1 SGDLS, CDR2 YYNGEE. The CDR3 spells CASSGGLGVDTQYF. CDR3 nucleotides: TGTGCCAGCAGCGGGGGACTAGGCGTCGATACGCAGTATTTT.

This chain connects TRBV11-2 to TRBJ2-2; 10 bases are a match to TRBD2. After removal of 5 bases from V and 4 bases from J, the junction contained 4 bases not matched to a gene. The CDR3 is 15 residues long. The germline CDR1 and CDR2 sequences are SGHAT and FQNNGV. CDR3 amino acids: CASSGLAAITGELFF. The CDR3, as DNA: TGTGCCAGCAGCGGACTAGCGGCCATCACCGGGGAGCTGTTTTTT.

This clone was seen a few times. The chain has TRBV19 and TRBJ1-5, with D perhaps TRBD1 (5 bases). This CDR3 has 13 amino acids. Germline CDR1 and CDR2: LNHDA and SQIVND (reference sequence). V lost 4 bases, J lost 9 bases, and 13 bases lay in between. CDR3 sequence reads: CASSRGRAAPQHF. The CDR3 DNA is TGTGCCAGTAGTAGGGGCCGGGCTGCGCCCCAGCATTTT.

The rearrangement joins TRBV4-2 to TRBJ2-7; 9 nucleotides agree with TRBD2. Germline V gene lookup returns CDR1 LGHNA and CDR2 YNFKEQ. The V and J ends lost 8 bases and 6 bases, in that order; junction bases with no gene match: 11. This CDR3 comprises 14 residues. CDR3 bases: TGTGCCAGCGGCAAAGCGGGGGGCGAGGCCGAGCAGTACTTC. This codes for CASGKAGGEAEQYF.

In nucleotides, the CDR3 is TGCAGCGTAGCGGACTCCTACGAGCAGTACTTC. Translating it yields CSVADSYEQYF. The chain combines TRBV29-1 with TRBJ2-7, with D tentatively TRBD2 (5 bases). Germline assignment: CDR1 SQVTM and CDR2 ANQGSEA. This CDR3 has 11 residues. V lost 6 bases to trimming and J lost 0 bases, with 6 bases between them.

DNA for the CDR3: TGTGCCAGTAGTACAGGGCTGGGAAATTCAGATACGCAGTATTTT. This sequence encodes CASSTGLGNSDTQYF. This rearrangement joins TRBV19 to TRBJ2-3, with a possible D match to TRBD1 (5 bases). The V and J ends lost 4 bases and 4 bases respectively, with 15 bases between them. The CDR3 has 15 amino acids. Germline V gene lookup returns CDR1 LNHDA and CDR2 SQIVND (reference sequence).

This sequence joins TRBV18 and TRBJ1-1; 8 nucleotides agree with TRBD1. Germline V gene lookup returns CDR1 KGHSH and CDR2 LQKENI. There are 15 residues in the CDR3. Trimming cost V 2 bases and J 4 bases; bases outside gene matches: 6. The DNA of the CDR3 is TGTGCCAGCTCACCAGATGGACAGGGAGGCACTGAAGCTTTCTTT. Amino acids: CASSPDGQGGTEAFF.

This clone appeared a single time. The junction and the germline gene differ at one end; a read error may be behind it. V usage is TRBV7-7 and J usage is TRBJ2-2, with 7 bases fitting TRBD2. Germline CDR1 reads SSHAT; CDR2 reads FNYEAQ (reference sequence). This CDR3 has 14 residues. CDR3 nucleotide sequence: TGTGCTAGCAGCGGTCGCGGGAGTTCCGGGGAGCTGTTTTTT. Amino acid sequence: CASSGRGSSGELFF.

This clone was counted only a few times. The rearrangement joins TRBV4-3 to TRBJ2-3, with TRBD2 as a possible D gene (6 bases). This CDR3 has 15 amino acids. Trimming left V 7 bases short and J 6 bases short, with 20 bases between. CDR1 is LGHNA, CDR2 YSLEER, per germline. CDR3 in amino acids: CASNKPAPAGDTQYF. In nucleotides, the CDR3 is TGCGCCAGCAACAAACCGGCCCCCGCGGGGGATACGCAGTATTTT.

The chain uses TRBV18 and TRBJ2-7; D is ambiguous. Germline CDR1 is KGHSH and CDR2 is LQKENI. This CDR3 is 12 amino acids long. Trimming cost V 4 bases and J 0 bases, with 4 bases left between them. In DNA, the CDR3 is TGTGCCAGCTCACGGAGCTCCTACGAGCAGTACTTC. Its translation: CASSRSSYEQYF.

As regards this clone: This sample includes further DNA sequences coding for the same CDR3. The J gene is TRBJ2-5, the V gene TRBV5-1; 9 bases align to TRBD1. CDR3 length: 14 residues. Trimming cost V 2 bases and J 5 bases; bases outside gene matches: 4. Germline CDR1 SGHRS, CDR2 YFSETQ. The CDR3 reads CASSFTGGEETQYF. In DNA form, the CDR3 reads TGCGCCAGCAGCTTTACAGGGGGCGAGGAGACCCAGTACTTC.

The rearrangement joins TRBV9 to TRBJ2-5; TRBD1 matches 9 bases. The CDR3 extends over 15 amino acids. V gave up 3 bases and J gave up 4 bases; unmatched junction bases: 7. Per the germline V gene, CDR1 is SGDLS and CDR2 is YYNGEE. The CDR3 coding sequence is TGTGCCAGCAGCGCGGAACAGGGGGCGGGAGAGACCCAGTACTTC. Its translation: CASSAEQGAGETQYF.

A remark on this clone: At one of its ends the junction is not consistent with the germline gene, which may arise from a read error. The V gene is TRBV28, the J gene TRBJ1-5, with D unclear. CDR3 length equals 14 residues. CDR1 is MDHEN, CDR2 SYDVKM, per germline. CDR3 protein: CASSPGGSNHPQHF. CDR3 nucleotides: TGTGCCAGCAGCCCGGGTGGGTCCAATCATCCCCAGCATTTT.

This clone has just one count. The J gene is TRBJ1-1, the V gene TRBV2, with 11 bases aligning to TRBD1. This CDR3 is 14 amino acids long. V was pared by 5 bases and J by 11 bases, with 10 bases of the junction left unmatched. Germline CDR1 SNHLY, CDR2 FYNNEI. CDR3: CASSPRTGGGVAFF. CDR3 nucleotides: TGTGCCAGCAGTCCCCGGACAGGGGGCGGAGTGGCTTTCTTT.

The gene calls are TRBV29-1 and TRBJ2-2, with D perhaps matching TRBD1 (5 bases). CDR1 SQVTM and CDR2 ANQGSEA come from the germline V gene. With 4 bases removed from V and 1 base from J, the gap between germline ends came to 10 bases. This CDR3 is built from 14 residues. CDR3 region: CSVGWGQNTGELFF. In DNA form, the CDR3 reads TGCAGCGTTGGTTGGGGCCAGAACACCGGGGAGCTGTTTTTT.

This clone appeared a few times. The chain couples TRBV30 to TRBJ1-1; 10 nucleotides agree with TRBD1. CDR3 length equals 13 residues. The V gene's germline CDR1 is GTSNPN and CDR2 SVGIG (reference sequence). The V gene end was trimmed by 5 bases and the J gene end by 4 bases; junction bases not matched to a gene: 4. The CDR3 reads CAWRTGGTTEAFF. For the CDR3, the DNA is TGTGCCTGGCGGACAGGGGGTACCACTGAAGCTTTCTTT.

V gene TRBV29-1 combines with J gene TRBJ1-2; D call uncertain. The CDR3 extends over 14 amino acids. Trimming stripped 4 bases from V and 0 bases from J, with 12 bases between. CDR1 is SQVTM and CDR2 is ANQGSEA in the germline V gene. The CDR3 DNA sequence: TGCAGCGTTGTTAGCGGCGGATCTAACTATGGCTACACCTTC. Its protein product is CSVVSGGSNYGYTF.

This clone was found a few times. The J gene is TRBJ1-1, the V gene TRBV19; maybe TRBD1 (5 bases). Trimming pared 5 bases from V and 0 bases from J, leaving 13 bases between. This CDR3 has 15 residues. In germline, CDR1 is LNHDA, CDR2 SQIVND (reference sequence). CDR3: CASSPQAGMNTEAFF. For the CDR3, the DNA is TGTGCCAGTAGTCCCCAGGCAGGGATGAACACTGAAGCTTTCTTT.

The chain couples TRBV6-5 to TRBJ2-1; TRBD1 might be the D (5 bases). The CDR3 sequence is 14 residues long. V dropped 4 bases and J dropped 8 bases, with 15 bases sitting between them. The germline V gene encodes CDR1 MNHEY and CDR2 SVGAGI. This chain's CDR3 is CASSFRHRGDEQFF. The CDR3, as DNA: TGTGCCAGCAGTTTCCGACATAGGGGCGATGAGCAGTTCTTC.